These 15 T cell receptor beta chains were all obtained from the same sample, sequenced in a study of CD8 T cells in Susac syndrome. With random hexamers, reverse transcription was performed on roughly 0.5 to 1 ug of RNA. TCRdb ran MiXCR on the immunoSEQ multiplex PCR reads and lists one entry per CDR3 protein. The repertoire consists of about 80,000 distinct CDR3 sequences, with roughly 94% occurring once and the leading ten covering 0.26%. The sample consisted of CD8+ T cells from PBMCs. The source is a human donor in good health.

The V gene is TRBV5-1, the J gene TRBJ2-6; either TRBD1 or TRBD2 may fit D (6 bases each). V was pared by 5 bases and J by 0 bases, with 18 bases between. Germline-derived CDR1 and CDR2 are SGHRS and YFSETQ. The CDR3 sequence is 18 residues long. The CDR3 loop reads CASSLAGQASSGANVLTF. Written as DNA, the CDR3 is TGCGCCAGCAGTCTCGCGGGACAAGCCAGCTCTGGGGCCAACGTCCTGACTTTC.

This clonotype was observed once. V gene TRBV6-5 combines with J gene TRBJ2-6, with a tentative D call TRBD1 (6 bases). The V end was cut by 2 bases, the J end by 7 bases, with 12 bases between. Germline CDR1 and CDR2: MNHEY and SVGAGI. The CDR3 has 15 residues. CDR3 residues: CASSYGQGFANVLTF. For the CDR3, the DNA is TGTGCCAGCAGTTACGGCCAGGGGTTTGCCAACGTCCTGACTTTC.

The chain recombines TRBV28 with TRBJ2-5; the match to TRBD1 covers 10 bases. J lost 5 bases, V lost 7 bases, and 7 bases had no gene match. CDR1 is MDHEN, CDR2 SYDVKM, per germline. This CDR3 has 14 residues. CDR3 bases: TGTGCCAGCACCCCGACAGGGGGCCGGGAGACCCAGTACTTC. Amino acids: CASTPTGGRETQYF.

The chain is built from TRBV20-1 and TRBJ1-1; D is unresolved. Germline V gives CDR1 DFQATT, CDR2 SNEGSKA (reference sequence). The germline V and J ends were trimmed by 0 bases and 3 bases, with 5 bases remaining between them. This CDR3 is 12 amino acids long. CDR3 amino acids: CSAREAYTEAFF. The CDR3 bases are TGCAGTGCTAGAGAGGCCTACACTGAAGCTTTCTTT.

The rearrangement joins TRBV27 to TRBJ1-1; D unresolved. V lost 2 bases and J lost 4, with 11 bases in between. The CDR3 runs to 14 residues. The germline V gene encodes CDR1 MNHEY and CDR2 SMNVEV (reference sequence). CDR3 nucleotide sequence: TGTGCCAGCAGTTTAAGTGCGGGCGGCACTGAAGCTTTCTTT. Residues: CASSLSAGGTEAFF.

The chain employs TRBV3-1 and TRBJ1-2; a possible D gene is TRBD1 (5 bases). V gave up 6 bases and J gave up 4 bases, with 15 bases separating them. CDR3 length: 14 amino acids. Germline CDR1 and CDR2: LGHDT and YNNKEL (reference sequence). Here the CDR3 reads CASRLGKRGYGYTF. The CDR3 DNA sequence: TGTGCCAGCAGACTGGGAAAAAGGGGCTATGGCTACACCTTC.

The CDR3 DNA follows: TGCGCCAGCAGTCTCCCAGTGGGTGAAACTAATGAAAAACTGTTTTTT. Translated: CASSLPVGETNEKLFF. This rearrangement joins TRBV23-1 to TRBJ1-4; D is unclear. TRBV23-1 is an ORF; its function is uncertain. V lost 4 bases to trimming and J lost 1 base, with 13 bases between them. CDR3 size: 16 residues.

The CDR3 loop is CASSHVPGGPQTGELFF. The CDR3 coding sequence is TGTGCCAGCAGCCACGTGCCGGGAGGGCCGCAAACCGGGGAGCTGTTTTTT. The genes are TRBV4-2 and TRBJ2-2; TRBD2 matches 8 bases. The CDR3 spans 17 residues. CDR1 and CDR2 from the germline V gene are LGHNA and YNFKEQ. Trimming cost V 3 bases and J 5 bases; bases outside gene matches: 11.

This clonotype was counted once. The J gene is TRBJ1-4, the V gene TRBV3-1, with D possibly TRBD1 on 5 matching bases. Germline loops: CDR1 LGHDT, CDR2 YNNKEL (reference sequence). This CDR3 is built from 16 residues. The V end was cut by 3 bases, the J end by 5 bases, with 16 bases between. Here the CDR3 DNA reads TGTGCCAGCAGCCACCCAAGGGGTGCGGAGAATGAAAAACTGTTTTTT. Its protein is CASSHPRGAENEKLFF.

The chain recombines TRBV6-2 or TRBV6-3 with TRBJ2-1, with 10 bases lining up with TRBD2. After removal of 0 bases from V and 4 bases from J, the junction contained 0 bases not matched to a gene. The CDR3 has 15 residues. Germline CDR1 is MNHEY and CDR2 is SVGEGT. The CDR3 loop reads CASSYSAGGYNEQFF. DNA of the CDR3: TGTGCCAGCAGTTACTCAGCGGGGGGGTACAATGAGCAGTTCTTC.

This chain connects TRBV29-1 to TRBJ2-7, with 8 bases lining up with TRBD1. Germline V gives CDR1 SQVTM, CDR2 ANQGSEA. The CDR3 extends over 13 amino acids. V gave up 7 bases and J gave up 0 bases; unmatched junction bases: 5. DNA for the CDR3: TGCAGCGCCTTGGACAGGGTCTCCTACGAGCAGTACTTC. Its translation is CSALDRVSYEQYF.

The CDR3 region has the DNA TGTGCCAGCAGCCTGGGGACAGTGAAAATCTATGGCTACACCTTC. Amino acids: CASSLGTVKIYGYTF. This rearrangement joins TRBV14 to TRBJ1-2; TRBD1 aligns across 7 bases. The germline gives CDR1 SGHDN, CDR2 FVKESK. The length of the CDR3 is 15 residues. Trimming removed 4 bases from V and 4 bases from J; junction bases left unmatched: 9.

The rearrangement links TRBV28 to TRBJ2-5; 7 nucleotides agree with TRBD1. Germline V gene sequence: CDR1 MDHEN, CDR2 SYDVKM. This CDR3 has 14 residues. V lost 7 bases and J lost 1; bases outside the gene matches: 6. In DNA, the CDR3 is TGTGCCAGCAACCTTTACAGGGGCCAAGAGACCCAGTACTTC. Translation: CASNLYRGQETQYF. Drawing the rest from reference TRBV28 and TRBJ2-5, the complete variable domain is DVKVTQSSRYLVKRTGEKVFLECVQDMDHENMFWYRQDPGLGLRLIYFSYDVKMKEKGDIPEGYSVSREKKERFSLILESASTNQTSMYLCASNLYRGQETQYFGPGTRLLVL.

J is TRBJ1-5 and V is TRBV4-1; 7 bases align to TRBD1. This CDR3 has 14 residues. Germline-derived CDR1 and CDR2 are MGHRA and YSYEKL. Unmatched junction bases numbered 5, after V lost 4 bases and J lost 5 bases. The CDR3 loop reads CASSLGQGDQPQHF. The CDR3 region has the DNA TGCGCCAGCAGCCTCGGGCAGGGGGATCAGCCCCAGCATTTT.

This chain links TRBV4-3 with TRBJ2-3; 9 bases are shared with TRBD2. V shed 0 bases, J shed 5 bases, and the junction held 9 bases outside the gene matches. CDR1 is LGHNA and CDR2 is YSLEER in the germline V gene. The CDR3 loop spans 17 amino acids. For the CDR3, the DNA is TGCGCCAGCAGCCAAGACGGCGGGGGGGCCGGAATAGATACGCAGTATTTT. Translation gives CASSQDGGGAGIDTQYF.